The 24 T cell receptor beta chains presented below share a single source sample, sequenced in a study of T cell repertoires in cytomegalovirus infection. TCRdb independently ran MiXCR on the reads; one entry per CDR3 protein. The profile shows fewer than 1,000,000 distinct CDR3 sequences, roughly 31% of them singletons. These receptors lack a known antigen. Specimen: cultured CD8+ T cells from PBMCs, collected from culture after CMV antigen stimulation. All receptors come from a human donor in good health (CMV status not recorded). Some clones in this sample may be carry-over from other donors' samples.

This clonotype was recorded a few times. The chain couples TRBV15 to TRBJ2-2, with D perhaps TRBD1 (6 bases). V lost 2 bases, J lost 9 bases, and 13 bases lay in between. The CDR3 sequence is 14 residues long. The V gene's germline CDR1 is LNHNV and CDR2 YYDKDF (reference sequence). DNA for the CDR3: TGTGCCACCAGCAGAATGCAGGGGCGACGGGAGCTGTTTTTT. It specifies CATSRMQGRRELFF. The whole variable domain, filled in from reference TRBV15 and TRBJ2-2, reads DAMVIQNPRYQVTQFGKPVTLSCSQTLNHNVMYWYQQKSSQAPKLLFHYYDKDFNNEADTPDNFQSRRPNTSFCFLDIRSPGLGDTAMYLCATSRMQGRRELFFGEGSRLTVL.

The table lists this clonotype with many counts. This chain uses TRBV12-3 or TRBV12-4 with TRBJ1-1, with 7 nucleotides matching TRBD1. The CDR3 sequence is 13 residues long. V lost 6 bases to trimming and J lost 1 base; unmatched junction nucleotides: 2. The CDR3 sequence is CASSRTGNTEAFF. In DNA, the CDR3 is TGTGCCAGCAGCCGGACAGGGAACACTGAAGCTTTCTTT.

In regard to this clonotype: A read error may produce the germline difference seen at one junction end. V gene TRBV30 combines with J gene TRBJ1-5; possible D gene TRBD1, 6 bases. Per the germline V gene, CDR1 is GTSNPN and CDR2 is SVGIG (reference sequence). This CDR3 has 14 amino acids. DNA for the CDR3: TGTGCCGGGAGACAGGTTTATAGCAATCAGCCCCAGCATTTT. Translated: CAGRQVYSNQPQHF.

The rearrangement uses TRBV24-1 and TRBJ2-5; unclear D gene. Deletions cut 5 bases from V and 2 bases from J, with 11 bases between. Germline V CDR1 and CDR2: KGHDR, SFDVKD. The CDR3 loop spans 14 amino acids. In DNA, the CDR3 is TGTGCCACCAGTGCAAGGTTCGGACAAGAGACCCAGTACTTC. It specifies CATSARFGQETQYF.

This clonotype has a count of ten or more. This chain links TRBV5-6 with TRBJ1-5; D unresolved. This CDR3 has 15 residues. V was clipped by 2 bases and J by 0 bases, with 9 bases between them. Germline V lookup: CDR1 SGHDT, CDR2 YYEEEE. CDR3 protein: CASSLGSYSNQPQHF. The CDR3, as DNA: TGTGCCAGCAGCTTAGGCAGCTATAGCAATCAGCCCCAGCATTTT.

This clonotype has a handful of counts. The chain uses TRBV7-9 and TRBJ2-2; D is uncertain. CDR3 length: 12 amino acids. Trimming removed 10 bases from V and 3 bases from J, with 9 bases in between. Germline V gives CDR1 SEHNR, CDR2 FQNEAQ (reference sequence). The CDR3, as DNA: TGTGCCACCAGGCCAGACACCGGGGAGCTGTTTTTT. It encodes CATRPDTGELFF.

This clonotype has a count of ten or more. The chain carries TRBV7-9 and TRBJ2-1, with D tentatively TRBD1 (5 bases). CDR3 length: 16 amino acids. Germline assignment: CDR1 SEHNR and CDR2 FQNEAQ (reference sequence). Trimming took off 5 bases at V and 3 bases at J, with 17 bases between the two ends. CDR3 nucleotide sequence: TGTGCCAGCAGCCCAAAAGGGGTTGTAGGCTACAATGAGCAGTTCTTC. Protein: CASSPKGVVGYNEQFF. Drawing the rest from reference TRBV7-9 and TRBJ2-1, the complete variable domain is DTGVSQNPRHKITKRGQNVTFRCDPISEHNRLYWYRQTLGQGPEFLTYFQNEAQLEKSRLLSDRFSAERPKGSFSTLEIQRTEQGDSAMYLCASSPKGVVGYNEQFFGPGTRLTVL.

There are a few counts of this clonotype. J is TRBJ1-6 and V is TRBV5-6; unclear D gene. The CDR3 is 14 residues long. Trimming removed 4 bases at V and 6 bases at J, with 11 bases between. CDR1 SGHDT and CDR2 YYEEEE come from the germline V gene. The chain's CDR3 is CASSDGFLNSPLHF. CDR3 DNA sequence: TGTGCCAGCAGCGACGGATTTCTTAATTCACCCCTCCACTTT. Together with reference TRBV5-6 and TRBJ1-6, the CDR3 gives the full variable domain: DAGVTQSPTHLIKTRGQQVTLRCSPKSGHDTVSWYQQALGQGPQFIFQYYEEEERQRGNFPDRFSGHQFPNYSSELNVNALLLGDSALYLCASSDGFLNSPLHFGNGTRLTVT.

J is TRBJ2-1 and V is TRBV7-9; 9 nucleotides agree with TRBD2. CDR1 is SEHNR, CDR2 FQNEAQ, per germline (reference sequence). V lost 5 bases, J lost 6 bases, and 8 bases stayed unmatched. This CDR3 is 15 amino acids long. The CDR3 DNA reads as TGTGCCAGCAGCCCCGATGAGCGGGGGGCCAATGAGCAGTTCTTC. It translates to CASSPDERGANEQFF.

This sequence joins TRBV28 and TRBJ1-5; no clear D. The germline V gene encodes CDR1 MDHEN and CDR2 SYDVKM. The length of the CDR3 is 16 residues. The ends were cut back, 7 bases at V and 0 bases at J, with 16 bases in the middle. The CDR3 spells CASKSSLQHSNQPQHF. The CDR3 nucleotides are TGTGCCAGCAAGTCGAGCTTGCAGCATAGCAATCAGCCCCAGCATTTT.

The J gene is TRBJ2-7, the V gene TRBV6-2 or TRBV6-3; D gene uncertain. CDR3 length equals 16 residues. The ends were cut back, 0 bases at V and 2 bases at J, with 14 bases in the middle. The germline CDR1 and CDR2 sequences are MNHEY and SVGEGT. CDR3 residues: CASSYSDKSGPYEQYV. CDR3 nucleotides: TGTGCCAGCAGTTACTCCGATAAGTCAGGACCCTACGAGCAGTACGTC.

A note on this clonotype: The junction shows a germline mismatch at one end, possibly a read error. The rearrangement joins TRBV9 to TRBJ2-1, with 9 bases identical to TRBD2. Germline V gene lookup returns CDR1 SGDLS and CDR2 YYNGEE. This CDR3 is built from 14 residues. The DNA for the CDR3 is TGTGCCAGCAACGTAGGCGGGGGGGAGAATGAGCAGTTCTTC. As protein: CASNVGGGENEQFF.

CDR3 amino acids: CASSLSSRGHGYTF. The DNA of the CDR3 is TGTGCCAGCAGTTTATCGAGCAGGGGGCATGGCTACACCTTC. The chain joins TRBV27 to TRBJ1-2, with TRBD1 matching over 8 bases. Trimming at V came to 0 bases and at J to 6 bases, leaving 3 bases not matched to a gene. There are 14 residues in the CDR3. Germline lookup yields CDR1 MNHEY and CDR2 SMNVEV (reference sequence).

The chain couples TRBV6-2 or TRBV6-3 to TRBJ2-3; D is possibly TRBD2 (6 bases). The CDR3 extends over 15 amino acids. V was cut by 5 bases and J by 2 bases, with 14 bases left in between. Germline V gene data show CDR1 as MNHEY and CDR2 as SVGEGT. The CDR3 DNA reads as TGTGCCAGCAGTGCTCTAGCGTCTTTCACAGATACGCAGTATTTT. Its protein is CASSALASFTDTQYF.

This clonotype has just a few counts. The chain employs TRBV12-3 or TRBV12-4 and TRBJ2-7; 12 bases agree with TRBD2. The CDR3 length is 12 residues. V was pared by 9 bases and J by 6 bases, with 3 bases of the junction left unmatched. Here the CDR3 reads CASLTSGGEQYF. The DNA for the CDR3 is TGTGCCAGTTTGACTAGCGGGGGCGAGCAGTACTTC.

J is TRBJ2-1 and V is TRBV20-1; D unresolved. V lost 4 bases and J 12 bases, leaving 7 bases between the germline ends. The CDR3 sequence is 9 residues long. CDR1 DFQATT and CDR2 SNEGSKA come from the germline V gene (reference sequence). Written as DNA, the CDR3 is TGCAGTGCTAAAGGAACGCAGTTCTTC. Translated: CSAKGTQFF.

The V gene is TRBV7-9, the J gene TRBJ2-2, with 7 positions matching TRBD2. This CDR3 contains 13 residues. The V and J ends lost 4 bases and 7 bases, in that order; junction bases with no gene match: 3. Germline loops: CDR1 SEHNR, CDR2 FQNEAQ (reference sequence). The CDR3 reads CASSSGGIGELFF. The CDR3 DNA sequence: TGTGCCAGCAGCTCGGGGGGAATCGGGGAGCTGTTTTTT.

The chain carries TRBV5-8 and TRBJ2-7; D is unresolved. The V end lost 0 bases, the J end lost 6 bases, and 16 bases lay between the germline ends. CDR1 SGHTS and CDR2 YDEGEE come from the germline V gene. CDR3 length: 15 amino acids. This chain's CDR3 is CASSLAGSVFSEQYF. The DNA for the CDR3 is TGTGCCAGCAGCTTGGCCGGGTCAGTCTTCAGCGAGCAGTACTTC.

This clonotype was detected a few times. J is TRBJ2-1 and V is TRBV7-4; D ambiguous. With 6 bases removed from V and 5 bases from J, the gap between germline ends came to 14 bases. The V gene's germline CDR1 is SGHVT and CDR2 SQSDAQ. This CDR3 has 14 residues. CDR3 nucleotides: TGTGCCAGCAGGCCCCAAGGGCTCAACAATGAGCAGTTCTTC. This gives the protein CASRPQGLNNEQFF. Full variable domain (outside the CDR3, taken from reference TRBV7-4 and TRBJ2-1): GAGVSQSPRYKVAKRGRDVALRCDSISGHVTLYWYRQTLGQGSEVLTYSQSDAQRDKSGRPSGRFSAERPERSVSTLKIQRTEQGDSAVYLCASRPQGLNNEQFFGPGTRLTVL.

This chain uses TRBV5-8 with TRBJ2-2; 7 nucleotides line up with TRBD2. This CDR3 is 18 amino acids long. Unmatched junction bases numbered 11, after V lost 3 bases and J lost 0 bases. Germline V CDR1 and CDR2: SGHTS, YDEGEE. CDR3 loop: CASSSPFLSGPNTGELFF. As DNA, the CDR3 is TGTGCCAGCAGCTCCCCTTTTCTTAGCGGGCCGAACACCGGGGAGCTGTTTTTT.

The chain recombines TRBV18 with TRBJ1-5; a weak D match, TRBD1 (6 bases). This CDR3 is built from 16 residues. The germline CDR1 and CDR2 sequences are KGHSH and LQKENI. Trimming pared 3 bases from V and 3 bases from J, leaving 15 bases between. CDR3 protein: CASSPRQDPFNQPQHF. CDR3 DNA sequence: TGTGCCAGCTCACCCCGACAGGACCCTTTCAATCAGCCCCAGCATTTT.

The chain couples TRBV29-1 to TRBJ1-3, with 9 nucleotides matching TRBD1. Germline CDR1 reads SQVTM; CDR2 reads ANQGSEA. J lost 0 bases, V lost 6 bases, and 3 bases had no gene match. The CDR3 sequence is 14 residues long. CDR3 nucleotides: TGCAGCGTAGTGGACAGGGGCTCTGGAAACACCATATATTTT. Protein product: CSVVDRGSGNTIYF.

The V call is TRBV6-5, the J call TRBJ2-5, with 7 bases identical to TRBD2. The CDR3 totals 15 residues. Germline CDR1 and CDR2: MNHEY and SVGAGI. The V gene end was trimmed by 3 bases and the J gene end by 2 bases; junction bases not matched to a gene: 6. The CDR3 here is CASSYLGGRQETQYF. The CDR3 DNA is TGTGCCAGCAGTTATTTGGGGGGGAGGCAAGAGACCCAGTACTTC.

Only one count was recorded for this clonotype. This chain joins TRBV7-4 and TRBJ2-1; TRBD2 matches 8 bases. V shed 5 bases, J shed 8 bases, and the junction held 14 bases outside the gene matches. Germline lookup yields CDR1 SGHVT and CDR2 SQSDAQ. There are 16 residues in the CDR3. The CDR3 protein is CASSQAGGAVGDEQFF. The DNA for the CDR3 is TGTGCCAGCAGCCAGGCCGGGGGGGCAGTTGGCGATGAGCAGTTCTTC.